This T cell receptor (beta chain) derives from a study of CD8+CD57+ T cells in acquired aplastic anemia. Genomic DNA acted as the template from which TCR beta VDJ combination and CDR3 sequence profiling were carried out. TCRdb analysed the reads with MiXCR anew, one entry per CDR3 protein. The repertoire has approximately 200,000 distinct CDR3 sequences, less than 60% of them found once; the top ten carry approximately 20%. Sequencing involved patients with CD8+CD57+ cell expansion previously shown by flow cytometry. The germline V gene has CDR1 SGHTA and CDR2 FQGTGA. The V and J ends lost 8 bases and 6 bases respectively, with 11 bases between them. This CDR3 contains 12 residues. Study-level points and caveats: In common between the patients and the controls were around 29 CD8+ CDR3 sequences.

This clonotype has ten or more counts. Its cognate antigen is unknown. The chain links TRBV7-3 to TRBJ2-1; D not resolved. The clonotype was recovered from a human donor with aplastic anemia. The sample was sorted CD4+, CD8+, or CD8+CD57+ T cells (not recorded which) from PBMCs. The CDR3 loop reads CASSDQFNEQFF. The CDR3 region has the DNA TGTGCCAGCTCGGACCAATTCAATGAGCAGTTCTTC.